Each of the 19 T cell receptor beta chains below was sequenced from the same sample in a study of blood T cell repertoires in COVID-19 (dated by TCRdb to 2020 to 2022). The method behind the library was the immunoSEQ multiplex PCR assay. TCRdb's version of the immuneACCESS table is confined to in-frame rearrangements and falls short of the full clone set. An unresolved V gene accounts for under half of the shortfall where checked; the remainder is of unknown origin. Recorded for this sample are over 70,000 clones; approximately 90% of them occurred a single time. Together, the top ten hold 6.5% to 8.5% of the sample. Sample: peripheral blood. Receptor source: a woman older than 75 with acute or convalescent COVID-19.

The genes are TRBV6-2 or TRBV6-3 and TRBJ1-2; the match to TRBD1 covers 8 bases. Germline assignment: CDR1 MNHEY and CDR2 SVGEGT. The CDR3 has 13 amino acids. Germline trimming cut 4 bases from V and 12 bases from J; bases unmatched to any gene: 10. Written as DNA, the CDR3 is TGTGCCAGCAGTTTCCCGGACAGGGCGGGTCACACCTTC. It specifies CASSFPDRAGHTF.

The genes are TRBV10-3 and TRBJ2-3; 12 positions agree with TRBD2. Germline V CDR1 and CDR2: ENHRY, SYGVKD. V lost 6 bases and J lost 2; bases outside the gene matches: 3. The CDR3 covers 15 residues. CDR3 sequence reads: CAIRRLAGVTDTQYF. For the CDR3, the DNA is TGTGCCATCAGGAGACTAGCGGGGGTCACAGATACGCAGTATTTT.

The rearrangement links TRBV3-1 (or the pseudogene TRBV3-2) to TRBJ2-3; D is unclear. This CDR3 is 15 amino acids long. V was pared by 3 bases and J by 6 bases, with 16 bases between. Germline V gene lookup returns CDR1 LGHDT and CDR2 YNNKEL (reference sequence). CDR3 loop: CASSHQASYVDTQYF. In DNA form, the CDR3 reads TGTGCCAGCAGCCACCAGGCGTCTTATGTGGATACGCAGTATTTT.

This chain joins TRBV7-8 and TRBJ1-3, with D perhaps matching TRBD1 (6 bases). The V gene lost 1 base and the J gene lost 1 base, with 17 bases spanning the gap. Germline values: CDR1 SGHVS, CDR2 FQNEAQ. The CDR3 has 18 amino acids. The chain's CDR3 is CASSLVVRQGLSGNTIYF. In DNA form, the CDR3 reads TGTGCCAGCAGCTTAGTGGTGCGGCAGGGGCTTTCTGGAAACACCATATATTTT. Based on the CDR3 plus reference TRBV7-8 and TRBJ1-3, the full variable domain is GAGVSQSPRYKVAKRGQDVALRCDPISGHVSLFWYQQALGQGPEFLTYFQNEAQLDKSGLPSDRFFAERPEGSVSTLKIQRTQQEDSAVYLCASSLVVRQGLSGNTIYFGEGSWLTVV.

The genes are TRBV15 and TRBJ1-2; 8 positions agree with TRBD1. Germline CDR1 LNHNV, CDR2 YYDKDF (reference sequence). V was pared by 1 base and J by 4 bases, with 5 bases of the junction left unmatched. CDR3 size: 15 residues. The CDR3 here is CATSRVQGAGYGYTF. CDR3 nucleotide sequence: TGTGCCACCAGCAGAGTTCAGGGGGCGGGCTATGGCTACACCTTC. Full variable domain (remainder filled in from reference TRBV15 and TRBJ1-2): DAMVIQNPRYQVTQFGKPVTLSCSQTLNHNVMYWYQQKSSQAPKLLFHYYDKDFNNEADTPDNFQSRRPNTSFCFLDIRSPGLGDTAMYLCATSRVQGAGYGYTFGSGTRLTVV.

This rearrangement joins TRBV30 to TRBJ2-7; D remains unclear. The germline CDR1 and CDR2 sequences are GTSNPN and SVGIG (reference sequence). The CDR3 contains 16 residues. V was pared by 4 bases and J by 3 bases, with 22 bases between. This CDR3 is CAWKPPPPSPYYEQYF. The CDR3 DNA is TGTGCCTGGAAACCGCCACCGCCCTCCCCCTACTACGAGCAGTACTTC.

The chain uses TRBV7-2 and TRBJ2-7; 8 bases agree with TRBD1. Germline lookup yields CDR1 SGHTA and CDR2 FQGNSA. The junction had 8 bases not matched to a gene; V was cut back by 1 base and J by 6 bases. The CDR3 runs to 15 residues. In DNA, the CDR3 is TGTGCCAGCAGCTTAGGACTGGGACAGGCTAGCGAGCAGTACTTC. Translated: CASSLGLGQASEQYF.

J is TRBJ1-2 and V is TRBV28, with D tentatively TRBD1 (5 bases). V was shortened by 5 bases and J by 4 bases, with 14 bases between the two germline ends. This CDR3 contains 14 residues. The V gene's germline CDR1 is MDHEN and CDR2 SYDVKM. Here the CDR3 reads CASSVTTASYGYTF. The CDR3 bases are TGTGCCAGCAGTGTTACGACAGCATCCTATGGCTACACCTTC.

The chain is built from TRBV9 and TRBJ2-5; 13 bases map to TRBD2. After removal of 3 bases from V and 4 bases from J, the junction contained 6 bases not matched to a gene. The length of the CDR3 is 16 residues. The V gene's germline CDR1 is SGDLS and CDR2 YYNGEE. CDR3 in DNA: TGTGCCAGCAGCGCGGGGACTAGCGGGGCGCGAGAGACCCAGTACTTC. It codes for CASSAGTSGARETQYF.

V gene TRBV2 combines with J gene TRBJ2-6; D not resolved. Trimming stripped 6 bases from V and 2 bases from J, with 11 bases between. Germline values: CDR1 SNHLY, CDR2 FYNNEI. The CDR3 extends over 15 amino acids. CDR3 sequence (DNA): TGTGCCAGCAGAGGAGACCAACCTGGGGCCAACGTCCTGACTTTC. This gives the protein CASRGDQPGANVLTF. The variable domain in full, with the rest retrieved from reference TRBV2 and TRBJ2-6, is EPEVTQTPSHQVTQMGQEVILRCVPISNHLYFYWYRQILGQKVEFLVSFYNNEISEKSEIFDDQFSVERPDGSNFTLKIRSTKLEDSAMYFCASRGDQPGANVLTFGAGSRLTVL.

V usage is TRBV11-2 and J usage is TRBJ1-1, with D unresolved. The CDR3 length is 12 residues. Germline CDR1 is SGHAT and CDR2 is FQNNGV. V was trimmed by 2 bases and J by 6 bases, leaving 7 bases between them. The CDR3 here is CASSLNRAEAFF. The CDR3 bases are TGTGCCAGCAGCTTAAACCGGGCTGAAGCTTTCTTT.

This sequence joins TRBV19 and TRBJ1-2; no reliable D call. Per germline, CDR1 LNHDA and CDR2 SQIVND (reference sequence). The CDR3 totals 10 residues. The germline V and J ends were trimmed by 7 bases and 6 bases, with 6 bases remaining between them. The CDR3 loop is CASKRDGYTF. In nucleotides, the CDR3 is TGTGCCAGTAAGAGGGATGGCTACACCTTC.

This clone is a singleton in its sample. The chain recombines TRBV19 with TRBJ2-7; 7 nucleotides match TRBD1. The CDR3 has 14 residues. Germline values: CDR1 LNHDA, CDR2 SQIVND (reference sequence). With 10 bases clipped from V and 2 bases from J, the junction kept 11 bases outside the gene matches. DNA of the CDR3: TGTGCCAACCACGGACAGGACGTAACCTACGAGCAGTACTTC. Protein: CANHGQDVTYEQYF.

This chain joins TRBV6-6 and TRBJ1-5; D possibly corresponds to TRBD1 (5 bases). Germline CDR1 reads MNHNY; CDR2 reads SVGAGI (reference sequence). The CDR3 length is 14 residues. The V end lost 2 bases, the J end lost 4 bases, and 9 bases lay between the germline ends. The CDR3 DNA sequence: TGTGCCAGCAGTTACGAAGGGGCTAATCAGCCCCAGCATTTT. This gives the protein CASSYEGANQPQHF.

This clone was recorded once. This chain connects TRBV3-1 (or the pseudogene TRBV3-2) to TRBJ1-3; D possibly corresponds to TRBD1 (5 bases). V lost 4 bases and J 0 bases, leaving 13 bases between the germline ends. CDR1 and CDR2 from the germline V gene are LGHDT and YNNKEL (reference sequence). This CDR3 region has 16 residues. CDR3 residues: CASSRQSPNSGNTIYF. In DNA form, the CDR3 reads TGTGCCAGCAGCCGACAGTCCCCAAACTCTGGAAACACCATATATTTT.

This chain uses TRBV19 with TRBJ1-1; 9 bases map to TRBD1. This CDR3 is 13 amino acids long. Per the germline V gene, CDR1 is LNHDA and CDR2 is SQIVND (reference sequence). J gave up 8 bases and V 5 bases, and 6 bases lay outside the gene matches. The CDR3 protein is CASSVTGTGEAFF. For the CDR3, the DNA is TGTGCCAGTAGTGTAACCGGGACAGGGGAAGCTTTCTTT.

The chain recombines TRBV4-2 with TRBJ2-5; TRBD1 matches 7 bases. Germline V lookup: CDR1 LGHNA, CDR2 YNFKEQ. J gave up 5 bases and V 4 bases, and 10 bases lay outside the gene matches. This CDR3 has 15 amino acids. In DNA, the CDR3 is TGTGCCAGCAGCCTTTACAGGGGCCACCCGGAGACCCAGTACTTC. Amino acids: CASSLYRGHPETQYF.

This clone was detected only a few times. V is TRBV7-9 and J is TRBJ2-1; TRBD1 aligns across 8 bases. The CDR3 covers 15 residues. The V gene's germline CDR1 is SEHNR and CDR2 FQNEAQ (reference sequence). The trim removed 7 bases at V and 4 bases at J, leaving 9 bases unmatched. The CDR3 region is CASNPGDRSYNEQFF. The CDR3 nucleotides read TGTGCCAGCAACCCGGGGGACAGGAGTTACAATGAGCAGTTCTTC.

CDR3 loop: CAGNSGGPSYNEQFF. CDR3 sequence (DNA): TGTGCCGGAAATAGCGGGGGGCCATCCTACAATGAGCAGTTCTTC. The V gene is TRBV11-2, the J gene TRBJ2-1; TRBD2 matches at 10 bases. This CDR3 is 15 amino acids long. The V gene's germline CDR1 is SGHAT and CDR2 FQNNGV. J lost 1 base, V lost 11 bases, and 8 bases had no gene match.